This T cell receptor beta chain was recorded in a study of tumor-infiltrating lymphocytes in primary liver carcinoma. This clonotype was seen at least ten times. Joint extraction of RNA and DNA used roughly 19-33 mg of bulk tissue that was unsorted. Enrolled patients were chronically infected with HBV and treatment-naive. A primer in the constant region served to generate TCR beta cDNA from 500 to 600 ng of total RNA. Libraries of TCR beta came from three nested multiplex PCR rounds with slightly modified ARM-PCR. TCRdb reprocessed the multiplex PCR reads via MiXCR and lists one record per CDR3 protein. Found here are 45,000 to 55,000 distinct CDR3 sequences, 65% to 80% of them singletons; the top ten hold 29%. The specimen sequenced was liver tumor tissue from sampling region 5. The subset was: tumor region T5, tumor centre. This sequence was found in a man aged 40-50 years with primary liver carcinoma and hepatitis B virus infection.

This CDR3 is CASSPLDGDTRTGELFF. CDR3 bases: TGTGCCAGCAGCCCCTTGGACGGGGATACTAGGACCGGGGAGCTGTTTTTT. This chain connects TRBV7-9 to TRBJ2-2, with D maybe TRBD2 (5 bases). There are 17 residues in the CDR3. Trimming shortened V by 5 bases and J by 5 bases, and 21 bases separated the two germline ends. Germline-derived CDR1 and CDR2 are SEHNR and FQNEAQ (reference sequence).